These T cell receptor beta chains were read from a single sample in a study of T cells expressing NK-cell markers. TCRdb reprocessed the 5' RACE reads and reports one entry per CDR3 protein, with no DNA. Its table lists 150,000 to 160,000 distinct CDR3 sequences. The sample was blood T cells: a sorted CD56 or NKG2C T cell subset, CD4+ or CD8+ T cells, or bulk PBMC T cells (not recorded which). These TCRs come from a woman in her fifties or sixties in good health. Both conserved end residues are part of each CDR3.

CDR3aa: CSASEGSSGNTIYF; v_gene: TRBV20-1; j_gene: TRBJ1-3; len: 14
CDR3aa: CSPMSGREQFF; v_gene: TRBV29-1; j_gene: TRBJ2-1; len: 11
CDR3aa: CASSFSGRAGNEQFF; v_gene: TRBV7-9; j_gene: TRBJ2-1; len: 15
CDR3aa: CASAIGGNTEAFF; v_gene: TRBV12-5; j_gene: TRBJ1-1; len: 13
CDR3aa: CASGSGDRGYEQYF; v_gene: TRBV7-9; j_gene: TRBJ2-7; len: 14
CDR3aa: CASLPAGQAEAFF; v_gene: TRBV12-3/TRBV12-4; j_gene: TRBJ1-1; len: 13
CDR3aa: CASSLYDSTDTQYF; v_gene: TRBV5-4; j_gene: TRBJ2-3; len: 14
CDR3aa: CSVDVLGNEQFF; v_gene: TRBV29-1; j_gene: TRBJ2-1; len: 12
CDR3aa: CAVSPGHTVEQFF; v_gene: TRBV6-1; j_gene: TRBJ2-1; len: 13
CDR3aa: CASSLLGGSNEQFF; v_gene: TRBV11-2; j_gene: TRBJ2-1; len: 14